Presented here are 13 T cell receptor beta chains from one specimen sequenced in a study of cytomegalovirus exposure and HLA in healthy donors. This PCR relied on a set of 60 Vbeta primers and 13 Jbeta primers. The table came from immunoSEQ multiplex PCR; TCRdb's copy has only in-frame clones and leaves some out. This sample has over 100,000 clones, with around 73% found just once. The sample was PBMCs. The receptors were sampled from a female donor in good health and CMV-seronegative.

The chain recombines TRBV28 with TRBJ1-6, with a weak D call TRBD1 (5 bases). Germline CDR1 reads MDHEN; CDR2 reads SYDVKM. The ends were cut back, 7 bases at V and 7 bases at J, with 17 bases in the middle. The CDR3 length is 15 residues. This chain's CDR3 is CASTQGRVWNSPLHF. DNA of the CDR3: TGTGCCAGCACTCAGGGCAGGGTATGGAATTCACCCCTCCACTTT.

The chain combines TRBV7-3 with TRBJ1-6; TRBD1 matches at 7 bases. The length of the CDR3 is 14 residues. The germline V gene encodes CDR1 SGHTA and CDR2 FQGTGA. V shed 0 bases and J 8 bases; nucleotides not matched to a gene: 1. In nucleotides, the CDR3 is TGTGCCAGCAGCTTAACAGGGGGCGATTCACCCCTCCACTTT. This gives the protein CASSLTGGDSPLHF.

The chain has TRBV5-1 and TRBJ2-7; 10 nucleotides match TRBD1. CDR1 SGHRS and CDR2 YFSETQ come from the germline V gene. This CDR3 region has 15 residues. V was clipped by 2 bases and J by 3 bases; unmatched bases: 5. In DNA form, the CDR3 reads TGCGCCAGCAGCTTAGGACAGGGGGACAGCTACGAGCAGTACTTC. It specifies CASSLGQGDSYEQYF.

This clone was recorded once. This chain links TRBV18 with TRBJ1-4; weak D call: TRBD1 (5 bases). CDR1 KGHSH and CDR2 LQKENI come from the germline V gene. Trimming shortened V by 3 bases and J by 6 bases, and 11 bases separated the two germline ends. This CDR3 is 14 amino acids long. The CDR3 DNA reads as TGTGCCAGCTCACCCCAGGGAGGAGATGAAAAACTGTTTTTT. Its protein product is CASSPQGGDEKLFF.

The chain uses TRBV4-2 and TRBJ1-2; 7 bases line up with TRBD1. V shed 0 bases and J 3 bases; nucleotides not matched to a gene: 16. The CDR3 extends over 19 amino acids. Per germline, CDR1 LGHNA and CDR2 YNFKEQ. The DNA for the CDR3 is TGTGCCAGCAGCCAAGAGGGGGGCAGGGGGGTTTTTGGAGACTATGGCTACACCTTC. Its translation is CASSQEGGRGVFGDYGYTF.

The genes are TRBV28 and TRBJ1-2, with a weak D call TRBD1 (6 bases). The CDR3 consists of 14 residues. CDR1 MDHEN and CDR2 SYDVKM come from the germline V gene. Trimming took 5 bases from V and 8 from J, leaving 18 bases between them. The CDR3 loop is CASSRPSGDRGYTF. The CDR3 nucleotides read TGTGCCAGCAGTAGACCGTCAGGGGACCGGGGCTACACCTTC.

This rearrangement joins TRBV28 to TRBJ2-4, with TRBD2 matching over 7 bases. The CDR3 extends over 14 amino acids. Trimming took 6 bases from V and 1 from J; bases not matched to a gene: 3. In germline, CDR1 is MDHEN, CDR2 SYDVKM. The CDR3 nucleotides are TGTGCCAGCAGCTTAGCGGGTGCCAAAAACATTCAGTACTTC. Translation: CASSLAGAKNIQYF.

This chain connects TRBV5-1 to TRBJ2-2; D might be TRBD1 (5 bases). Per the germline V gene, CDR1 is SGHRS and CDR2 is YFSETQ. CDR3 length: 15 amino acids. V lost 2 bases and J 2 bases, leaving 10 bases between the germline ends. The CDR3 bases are TGCGCCAGCAGCTTACCCCAGGGAAACACCGGGGAGCTGTTTTTT. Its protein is CASSLPQGNTGELFF.

The CDR3 DNA reads TGTGCCAGCATCCCGGGTCCGAGCAATCAGCCCCAGCATTTT. Residues: CASIPGPSNQPQHF. This sequence joins TRBV6-5 and TRBJ1-5, with no clear D. The V gene's germline CDR1 is MNHEY and CDR2 SVGAGI. The germline V and J ends were trimmed by 7 bases and 1 base, with 11 bases remaining between them. This CDR3 comprises 14 residues.

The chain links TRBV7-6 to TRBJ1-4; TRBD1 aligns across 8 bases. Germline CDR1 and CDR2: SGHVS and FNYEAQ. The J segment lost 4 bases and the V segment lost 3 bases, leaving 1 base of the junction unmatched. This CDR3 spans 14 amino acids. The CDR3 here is CASSFDRGNEKLFF. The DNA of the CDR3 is TGTGCCAGCAGCTTTGACAGGGGTAATGAAAAACTGTTTTTT.

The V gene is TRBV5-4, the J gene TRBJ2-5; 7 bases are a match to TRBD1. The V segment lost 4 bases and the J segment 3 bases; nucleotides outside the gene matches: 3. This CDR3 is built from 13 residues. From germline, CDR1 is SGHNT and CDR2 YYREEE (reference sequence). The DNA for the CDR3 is TGTGCCAGCAGCGGGACAGATAAAGAGACCCAGTACTTC. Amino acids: CASSGTDKETQYF. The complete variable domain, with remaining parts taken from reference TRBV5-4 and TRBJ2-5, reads ETGVTQSPTHLIKTRGQQVTLRCSSQSGHNTVSWYQQALGQGPQFIFQYYREEENGRGNFPPRFSGLQFPNYSSELNVNALELDDSALYLCASSGTDKETQYFGPGTRLLVL.

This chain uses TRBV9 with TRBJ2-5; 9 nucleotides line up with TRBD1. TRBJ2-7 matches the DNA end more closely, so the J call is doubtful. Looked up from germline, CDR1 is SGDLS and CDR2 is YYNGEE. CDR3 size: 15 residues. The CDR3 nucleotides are TGTGCCAGCAGCGGGGGGGACAGGGCAACCTACGAGCAGTACTTC. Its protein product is CASSGGDRATYEQYF.

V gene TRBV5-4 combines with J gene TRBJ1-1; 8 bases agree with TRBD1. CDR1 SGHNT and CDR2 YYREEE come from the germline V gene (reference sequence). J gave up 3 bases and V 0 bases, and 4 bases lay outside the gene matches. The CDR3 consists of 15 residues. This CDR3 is CASSLGAGGHTEAFF. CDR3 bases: TGTGCCAGCAGCTTGGGGGCAGGGGGCCACACTGAAGCTTTCTTT.